Sequencing of this TCR beta chain was carried out in a study of T cells after yellow fever vaccination. Background on the study: Any fraction with a low cell number was prepared using SMART-Seq v4 Ultra Low Input.

This clonotype appeared a few times. The antigen is unknown. Overall study results and limits: Clones that expanded after primary vaccination mostly reappeared after the booster (around 96% CD4, 80% to 90% CD8).

Via MiXCR, TCRdb re-called the 5' RACE reads, giving one row per CDR3 protein. The sample carries a few hundred thousand distinct CDR3 sequences, 7.5% to 9.5% recorded once. The V gene end was trimmed by 0 bases and the J gene end by 10 bases; junction bases not matched to a gene: 6. The CDR3 has 15 residues. Germline V CDR1 and CDR2: DFQATT, SNEGSKA (reference sequence). The origin of this receptor is a man between 18 and 29 years old who received the YFV17D yellow fever vaccine. The chain uses TRBV20-1 and TRBJ1-6; 10 nucleotides match TRBD1. This sample comprised CD4+ T cells sorted from PBMCs, obtained 5 days after the yellow fever booster vaccination. The CDR3 reads CSARDATGGYSPLHF. Here the CDR3 DNA reads TGCAGTGCTAGAGACGCGACAGGGGGCTACTCACCCCTCCACTTT.